Listed here are 2 T cell receptor beta chains from one sample, sequenced in a study of blood T cell repertoires in COVID-19. Using immunoSEQ multiplex PCR, the repertoire was profiled, and TCRdb retains in-frame clones only, with some absent. The data hold roughly 230,000 clones, with around nine tenths observed a single time. Sequencing used peripheral blood. These receptor sequences come from a young man with COVID-19, enrolled during active disease.

J is TRBJ2-3 and V is TRBV30, with TRBD2 matching 8 bases. The V gene's germline CDR1 is GTSNPN and CDR2 SVGIG (reference sequence). The CDR3 is 14 amino acids. The V segment lost 4 bases and the J segment 4 bases; nucleotides outside the gene matches: 7. The DNA for the CDR3 is TGTGCCTGGAACCGACTAGCGAGGGCAGATACGCAGTATTTT. Translation gives CAWNRLARADTQYF.

This chain connects TRBV5-1 to TRBJ2-1; the D gene is possibly TRBD1 (6 bases). Germline V CDR1 and CDR2: SGHRS, YFSETQ. The CDR3 length is 17 residues. Trimming removed 0 bases at V and 4 bases at J, with 17 bases between. The CDR3 region is CASSLDYGDTRYNEQFF. CDR3 coding DNA: TGCGCCAGCAGCTTGGATTACGGGGACACAAGATACAATGAGCAGTTCTTC. Using reference TRBV5-1 and TRBJ2-1 for the parts outside the CDR3, the full variable domain is KAGVTQTPRYLIKTRGQQVTLSCSPISGHRSVSWYQQTPGQGLQFLFEYFSETQRNKGNFPGRFSGRQFSNSRSEMNVSTLELGDSALYLCASSLDYGDTRYNEQFFGPGTRLTVL.